These T cell receptor beta chains were read from a single sample in a study of blood T cell repertoires in COVID-19. The assay was immunoSEQ multiplex PCR, and TCRdb's table has in-frame clones only and misses some. The sample has around 210,000 clones; about three quarters are singletons. The source material was peripheral blood. These receptors came from a woman between 70 and 85 years old with acute or convalescent COVID-19. Each CDR3 is given without its conserved first and last residue. Rows may omit the clone size; those that give it use once, few, many or a size class.

ASSLNQPQH	TRBV28	TRBJ1-5	-
ASSWEQGGVNEQF	TRBV6-6	TRBJ2-1	-
ASSPARGPNYGYT	TRBV4-1	TRBJ1-2	few
ASSLQGELDTEAF	TRBV28	TRBJ1-1	-
ASSVSVTLTGELF	TRBV4-2	TRBJ2-2	-
AWDRGANEKLF	TRBV30	TRBJ1-4	once
ASSPGWTDLTDTQY	TRBV5-1	TRBJ2-3	few
ASSILRGEQY	TRBV19	TRBJ2-7	-
ASSLDRGRNTEAF	TRBV7-8	TRBJ1-1	-
ASSFHTGGTEGYT	TRBV28	TRBJ1-2	-
ASRGTSGQETQY	TRBV2	TRBJ2-5	once
ASSPGTPHYNEQF	TRBV6-6	TRBJ2-1	-
ASRGPSNQPQH	TRBV2	TRBJ1-5	-
ASSQEDRGYEQY	TRBV14	TRBJ2-7	-
ASSIGPAGGWNEQF	TRBV19	TRBJ2-1	-
ATTATGGTGELF	TRBV15	TRBJ2-2	-
ASSQKMGGGSSYNEQF	TRBV2	TRBJ2-1	few
ASSSGTIGGPSNQPQH	TRBV5-5	TRBJ1-5	once
ASGWRDEQF	TRBV6-6	TRBJ2-1	-
ASSIQGVPNYGHT	TRBV27	TRBJ1-2	-
ASSTSGYNEQF	TRBV25-1	TRBJ2-1	-
ASSPWLAGGQETQY	TRBV7-2	TRBJ2-5	-
AISQLAGGVNEQF	TRBV10-3	TRBJ2-1	once
ASSYERDSYEQY	TRBV6-5	TRBJ2-7	-
ASSRYSGGIYNEQF	TRBV9	TRBJ2-1	-
ASSLRQIAKNIQY	TRBV5-8	TRBJ2-4	few
ASSLAFGNQPQH	TRBV27	TRBJ1-5	-
ASTGLQETQY	TRBV21-1	TRBJ2-5	-
ASSTLAGSYNEQF	TRBV2	TRBJ2-1	-
ASSPSTGHTGELF	TRBV19	TRBJ2-2	-
ASSLGRYVRDREYNEQF	TRBV27	TRBJ2-1	-
ASFNRGRTDTQY	TRBV28	TRBJ2-3	-
ASSSTSRDRGREQY	TRBV28	TRBJ2-7	-
ASSETGGVQETQY	TRBV6-4	TRBJ2-5	-
ASSLGAGFYEQY	TRBV5-6	TRBJ2-7	once
ASSPRGRGQTTAQH	TRBV28	TRBJ1-5	-
ASRGPRLAGDPNKYNEQF	TRBV28	TRBJ2-1	-
AGGTATNEKLF	TRBV6-6	TRBJ1-4	-
ASSLVAGASYEQY	TRBV5-1	TRBJ2-7	-
AWRTGASYEQY	TRBV30	TRBJ2-7	few
ASSLAGPRPGANVLT	TRBV14	TRBJ2-6	-
ASSQMTGTNYGYT	TRBV18	TRBJ1-2	-
ATSSSEKLF	TRBV12-3/TRBV12-4	TRBJ1-4	-
ASSRQGEYYGYT	TRBV2	TRBJ1-2	-
AWSVRVATNYGYT	TRBV30	TRBJ1-2	-
ASSLNFGTGENQPQH	TRBV5-8	TRBJ1-5	few